This TCR beta chain was recovered during a study of blood T cell repertoires in COVID-19. Across the whole study: Sites across the United States, Italy and Spain contributed samples from acute and convalescent COVID-19.

Enrolled through a virtual design, the participants were between 18 and 89 years of age and came from under 30 US areas. Participant-reported clinical history was the basis for cohort assignment. Recovered Cohort 3 donors showed two negative PCRs, clearance, or symptom resolution. The CDR3 totals 18 residues. V lost 5 bases, J lost 0 bases, and 10 bases stayed unmatched. CDR1 and CDR2 from the germline V gene are SGHTA and FQGNSA. Sequencing was performed with immunoSEQ multiplex PCR; in TCRdb, only in-frame clones are kept and a portion is missing. This sample has about 290,000 clones, with 75% to 90% found just once.

This chain uses TRBV7-2 with TRBJ2-1; 10 nucleotides match TRBD2. The source is a woman in her thirties or forties who had recovered from COVID-19. Sequences were obtained from PBMCs or T cells enriched from blood (not recorded which). In DNA form, the CDR3 reads TGTGCCAGCAGCGAGGCTAGCGGGAGTCCCAGCTCCTACAATGAGCAGTTCTTC. This gives the protein CASSEASGSPSSYNEQFF.